These T cell receptor beta chains were read from a single sample in a study of blood T cell repertoires in COVID-19. The repertoire was sequenced with immunoSEQ multiplex PCR; TCRdb's copy has only in-frame clones and lacks some. The sample contains 140,000 or so clones, about 86% of which appear only once. The sequencing sample was made of PBMCs or T cells enriched from blood (not recorded which). These receptors all come from a man aged 50 to 60 who had recovered from COVID-19. Each CDR3 is given with its conserved first and last residue. D genes are given only for firm matches. Where a row states a size, it is once, few, many or the class of an expanded clone; other rows omit it.

J gene | D gene | V gene | clone size | CDR3 DNA | CDR3 protein
TRBJ2-7 | NA | TRBV2 | once | TGTGCCAGCAGACAGGGCGCCTACGAGCAGTACTTC | CASRQGAYEQYF
TRBJ1-2 | TRBD1 | TRBV10-3 | NA | TGTGCCATCACCAAGGGGGCGGGGTATGGCTACACCTTC | CAITKGAGYGYTF
TRBJ1-3 | NA | TRBV9 | NA | TGTGCCAGCAGCCCCCGAGGCCCCACTGGAAACACCATATATTTT | CASSPRGPTGNTIYF
TRBJ2-5 | TRBD1 | TRBV6-2/TRBV6-3 | NA | TGTGCCAGCAGTAGGACAGGGATAGAGACCCAGTACTTC | CASSRTGIETQYF
TRBJ2-7 | TRBD1 | TRBV6-5 | NA | TGTGCCAGCAGAACGGGACAGGGGCACGCCTACGAGCAGTACTTC | CASRTGQGHAYEQYF
TRBJ1-1 | NA | TRBV9 | NA | TGTGCCAGCAGCAGACGGGATATGAACACTGAAGCTTTCTTT | CASSRRDMNTEAFF
TRBJ1-5 | NA | TRBV6-2/TRBV6-3 | NA | TGTGCCAGCAGTTACTCGCCCGGGATCAATCAGCCCCAGCATTTT | CASSYSPGINQPQHF
TRBJ1-1 | NA | TRBV11-2 | NA | TGTGCCAGCAGGGTCCCGGGAAAGACGAACACTGAAGCTTTCTTT | CASRVPGKTNTEAFF
TRBJ1-1 | NA | TRBV7-9 | few | TGTGCCAGCAGCTTAGCTCCCCCACGGGACACTGAAGCTTTCTTT | CASSLAPPRDTEAFF
TRBJ2-3 | TRBD2 | TRBV30 | NA | TGTGCCTGGACCCGCCCTGGACTAGCGGTTAGCACAGATACGCAGTATTTT | CAWTRPGLAVSTDTQYF
TRBJ2-2 | NA | TRBV7-3 | NA | TGTGCCAGCAGCACGGGTCTTACCGGGGAGCTGTTTTTT | CASSTGLTGELFF
TRBJ1-1 | TRBD1 | TRBV12-3/TRBV12-4 | once | TGTGCCAGCAGTTTCAGGGGGCACGGTGAAGCTTTCTTT | CASSFRGHGEAFF
TRBJ1-2 | NA | TRBV7-2 | NA | TGTGCCAGCAGCTTAAGATCGGCGGGGGGTGGTGACTATGGCTACACCTTC | CASSLRSAGGGDYGYTF
TRBJ2-5 | TRBD1 | TRBV3-1/TRBV3-2 | NA | TGTGCCAGCAGCCAAGAACTCATCTCCAGGGGGCGGCAAGAGACCCAGTACTTC | CASSQELISRGRQETQYF
TRBJ2-7 | NA | TRBV11-2 | NA | TGTGCCAGCAGCTTAGTGACTGACGAGCAGTACTTC | CASSLVTDEQYF
TRBJ2-1 | TRBD1 | TRBV29-1 | NA | TGCAGCGTTGAAGGGGGACAGAACAATGAGCAGTTCTTC | CSVEGGQNNEQFF
TRBJ2-2 | TRBD1 | TRBV5-1 | NA | TGCGCCAGCAGCTTTAACAGGGGCCCGAACACCGGGGAGCTGTTTTTT | CASSFNRGPNTGELFF
TRBJ2-1 | TRBD1 | TRBV6-5 | NA | TGTGCCAGCAGAGAGATCTCAGGGGGCCGGATTGAGCAGTTCTTC | CASREISGGRIEQFF
TRBJ2-5 | NA | TRBV19 | NA | TGTGCCAGTAGTATGAGCGGCCTAGCGACAGAGACCCAGTACTTC | CASSMSGLATETQYF
TRBJ1-4 | NA | TRBV7-2 | NA | TGTGCCAGCAGCACGTCCCGGACAGACCGTGAAAAACTGTTTTTT | CASSTSRTDREKLFF
TRBJ1-4 | NA | TRBV3-1/TRBV3-2 | NA | TGTGCCAGCAGCCAATCTCGGACTAATGAAAAACTGTTTTTT | CASSQSRTNEKLFF
TRBJ1-3 | NA | TRBV18 | few | TGTGCCAGCTCACCACCACCCCGTTCGGACACCATATATTTT | CASSPPPRSDTIYF
TRBJ1-2 | TRBD1 | TRBV5-1 | NA | TGCGCCAGCAGCTTTGGACAGGGGTGGGCCTCCACCTTC | CASSFGQGWASTF
TRBJ2-7 | TRBD2 | TRBV5-1 | NA | TGCGCCAGCAGCTTGGGGGGTGCTAGCGGCACCTACGAGCAGTACTTC | CASSLGGASGTYEQYF
TRBJ2-1 | NA | TRBV24-1 | NA | TGTGCCACTGCTTCGCAGGGCAATGAGCAGTTCTTC | CATASQGNEQFF
TRBJ2-7 | TRBD1 | TRBV5-6 | NA | TGTGCCAGCAGCTTGGGACAGGGGGCCCACGAGCAGTACTTC | CASSLGQGAHEQYF
TRBJ2-5 | TRBD2 | TRBV24-1 | NA | TGTGCCACCAGCCAAGCGGGGCGGGAGACCCAGTACTTC | CATSQAGRETQYF
TRBJ2-2 | TRBD1 | TRBV14 | NA | TGTGCCAGCAGCCAAGATAGGTCGTGGGACAGGGGAGACCGGGGAGCTGTTTTT | CASSQDRSWDRGDRGAVF
TRBJ2-1 | TRBD2 | TRBV6-4 | NA | TGTGCCAGCAGTGACTTAGCGGGGTCCTACAATGAGCAGTTCTTC | CASSDLAGSYNEQFF
TRBJ2-7 | NA | TRBV7-2 | few | TGTGCCAGCAGCTTATACTACGAGCAGTACTTC | CASSLYYEQYF
TRBJ2-5 | NA | TRBV7-9 | NA | TGTGCCAGCAGCTTTGGGGCAGGGCCAGAGACCCAGTACTTC | CASSFGAGPETQYF
TRBJ2-3 | TRBD2 | TRBV6-5 | NA | TGTGCCAGCAGCCCGCCGGGACTAGGCACAGATACGCAGTATTTT | CASSPPGLGTDTQYF
TRBJ2-5 | TRBD1 | TRBV5-4 | NA | TGTGCCAGCTCGTTGCCTAACAGGGGCGGGGAGACCCAGTACTTC | CASSLPNRGGETQYF
TRBJ2-7 | TRBD1 | TRBV19 | NA | TGTGCCAGTGCTTCAGGGGGCCGTTTCGCCTACGAGCAGTACTTC | CASASGGRFAYEQYF
TRBJ1-1 | NA | TRBV10-3 | NA | TGTGCCATCAGTGAGTTAAGAACAGGGAGGAACACTGAAGCTTTCTTT | CAISELRTGRNTEAFF
TRBJ1-1 | NA | TRBV19 | NA | TGTGCCAGTAGTAAACAGCACGGGGACACTGAAGCTTTCTTT | CASSKQHGDTEAFF
TRBJ2-5 | TRBD1 | TRBV4-3 | NA | TGCGCCAGCAGCCAAGATCCAGGACAGGGGCAAGAGACCCAGTACTTC | CASSQDPGQGQETQYF
TRBJ2-5 | NA | TRBV7-2 | NA | TGTGCCAGCAGCTTGGGGGGGGCCCCGGGGCAGGGGGCGCGAGAGACCCAGTACTTC | CASSLGGAPGQGARETQYF
TRBJ1-1 | TRBD1 | TRBV9 | NA | TGTGCCAGCAGCGTCGCCAGGGGGGAAGCTTTCTTT | CASSVARGEAFF
TRBJ2-5 | TRBD2 | TRBV29-1 | NA | TGCAGCGTTGGGGGACTAGCGGGGTGGGCGGAGACCCAGTACTTC | CSVGGLAGWAETQYF
TRBJ1-1 | TRBD1 | TRBV30 | NA | TGTGCCTGGAGTGTCCGGGACAGGGTCACTGAAGCTTTCTTT | CAWSVRDRVTEAFF